The present TCR beta chain was sequenced within a study of blood T cell repertoires in COVID-19 (dated by TCRdb to between 2020 and 2021). Regarding the complete study: The collaborator samples originated in the United States, Italy and Spain and spanned the acute and convalescent phases of COVID-19. The material from the prospective study consisted of cDNA or gDNA derived from T cells, B-cell-depleted T cells, or PBMCs. The dataset comprised deeply sampled blood TCRbeta repertoires from subjects exposed to, actively infected with, or recovered from COVID-19. The repertoires were released in a freely available public database meant as a resource for research on the immune response to SARS-CoV-2. Samples came from the ongoing ImmuneRACE study (first 160 participants) plus 1,254 subjects from 6 global collaborators. A de-identified subject ID, COVID-19 status, age in years and sex were almost always included in the sample metadata. HLA class I and class II types, where available, came from metadata supplied by the sample provider rather than from assay-based typing.

Overall results and qualifications from the work: The quantity of clinical and demographic metadata differed by source and by participant and was supplied without curation.

Each collaborating institution followed its own protocols to collect whole blood in K2EDTA tubes. For TCRbeta analysis, collaborators shipped samples in one of three forms: frozen whole blood, isolated PBMCs, or DNA extracted from either of those sample types. The germline V gene encodes CDR1 MNHEY and CDR2 SMNVEV (reference sequence). The CDR3 goes from the cysteine to the phenylalanine over 21 residues. Just CDR3 DNA is preserved here, 63 bases in frame from base 1. V is pruned by 2 bases and J by 7 bases, leaving 18 bases of the junction without a gene match. In the case of this clone: It has no known antigen specificity. No base-level quality is on record; no much larger clone is a single base apart.

The immunoSEQ Assay, a bias-controlled multiplex PCR, was used to amplify TCRbeta CDR3 regions from genomic DNA. Per the authors' processing: Within the assay, amplification of reference gene primers was used to estimate how many nucleated cells each sample contained. Sequence reads were collapsed and filtered to measure the absolute abundance of every unique TCRbeta CDR3 rearrangement. For each sample, productive Simpson clonality was calculated as the square root of Simpson's diversity index across productive rearrangements. Drawn from immuneACCESS, this table holds only the in-frame rearrangements with V and J called that TCRdb kept. Clones are partly lost; checked studies trace under half to an unresolved V gene and leave the rest unexplained. From that table come the V and J calls and clone size; the DNA was used to work out D and trimming. In all, the sample holds hundreds of thousands of clones, and approximately 90% of those were seen once. The ten largest clones take up 5.9% of the sample.

Here the chain combines TRBV27 and TRBJ2-1, and 15 junctional nucleotides match TRBD2. Material: peripheral blood. The source is a man aged 80 or over with acute or convalescent COVID-19. The sequenced DNA is TGTGCCAGCAGTTTACCGACCTGGACTAGCGGGAGGGCCTATCGGTGGAATGAGCAGTTCTTC. Its translation reads: CASSLPTWTSGRAYRWNEQFF.